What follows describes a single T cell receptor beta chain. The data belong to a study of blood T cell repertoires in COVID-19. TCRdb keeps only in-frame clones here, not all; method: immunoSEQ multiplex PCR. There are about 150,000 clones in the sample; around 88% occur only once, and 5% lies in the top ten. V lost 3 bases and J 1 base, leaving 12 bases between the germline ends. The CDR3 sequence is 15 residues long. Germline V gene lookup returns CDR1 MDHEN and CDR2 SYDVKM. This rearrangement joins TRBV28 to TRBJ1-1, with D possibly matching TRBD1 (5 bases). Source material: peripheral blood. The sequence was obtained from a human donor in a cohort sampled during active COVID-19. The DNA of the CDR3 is TGTGCCAGCAGTTTTCCGGGGACTTGGAACACTGAAGCTTTCTTT. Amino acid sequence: CASSFPGTWNTEAFF.